Sequencing of this TCR beta chain was carried out in a study of blood T cell repertoires in COVID-19. Repertoires were generated with immunoSEQ multiplex PCR, while TCRdb's copy carries only in-frame clones and drops some. The sample comprises some 250,000 clones, roughly 81% of which are singletons, and roughly 8% rests with the top ten. Germline values: CDR1 KGHSH, CDR2 LQKENI. Deletions cut 4 bases from V and 11 bases from J, with 11 bases between. The CDR3 sequence is 11 residues long. Sequences were obtained from peripheral blood. This chain joins TRBV18 and TRBJ1-1; possibly TRBD1 for D (5 bases). This TCR was sampled from a woman older than 75 with COVID-19, enrolled during active disease. This CDR3 reads CASSLGLSAFF. The CDR3, as DNA: TGTGCCAGCTCACTGGGACTGTCGGCTTTCTTT.